This TCR beta chain derives from a study of CD8 T cells in Susac syndrome. Looked up from germline, CDR1 is SQVTM and CDR2 is ANQGSEA. V lost 4 bases and J lost 2, with 9 bases in between. This CDR3 spans 13 amino acids. Random hexamers were used to reverse transcribe about 0.45 to 1 ug of RNA. Amplification of TCR beta CDR3 across 54 Vbeta and 13 Jbeta was performed with immunoSEQ multiplex PCR. MiXCR was run by TCRdb on the immunoSEQ multiplex PCR reads, yielding one entry per CDR3 protein. The table shows about 66,000 distinct CDR3 sequences, with 90% to 95% occurring only once. The chain joins TRBV29-1 to TRBJ1-3; D uncertain. The sample taken for sequencing was CD8+ T cells from PBMCs. The source of this sequence is a human donor with multiple sclerosis. The CDR3 is CSVVGHPGNTIYF. The CDR3 coding sequence is TGCAGCGTTGTGGGTCATCCTGGAAACACCATATATTTT.